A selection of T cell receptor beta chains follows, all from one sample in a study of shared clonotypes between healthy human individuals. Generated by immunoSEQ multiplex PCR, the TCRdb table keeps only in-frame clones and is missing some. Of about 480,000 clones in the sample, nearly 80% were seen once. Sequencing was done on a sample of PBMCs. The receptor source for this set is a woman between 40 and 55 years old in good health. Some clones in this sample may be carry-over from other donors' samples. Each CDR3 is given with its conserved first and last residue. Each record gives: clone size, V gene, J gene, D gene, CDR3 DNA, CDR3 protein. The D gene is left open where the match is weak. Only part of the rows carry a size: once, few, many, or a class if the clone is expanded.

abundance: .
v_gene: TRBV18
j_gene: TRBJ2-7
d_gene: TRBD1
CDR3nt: TGTGCCAGCTCACCTACCGGGACAGGATACGAGCAGTACTTC
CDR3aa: CASSPTGTGYEQYF

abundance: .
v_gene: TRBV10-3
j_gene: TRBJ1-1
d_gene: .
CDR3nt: TGTGCCATCAGTGGCGGACAGATGAACACTGAAGCTTTCTTT
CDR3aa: CAISGGQMNTEAFF

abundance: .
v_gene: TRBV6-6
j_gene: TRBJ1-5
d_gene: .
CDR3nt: TGTGCCAGCAGTCCACAGGGTGTCCTAAACAATCAGCCCCAGCATTTT
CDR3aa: CASSPQGVLNNQPQHF

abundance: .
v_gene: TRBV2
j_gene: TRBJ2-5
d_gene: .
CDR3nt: TGTGCCAGCAGTGAAACGGGCGCCCAGTACTTC
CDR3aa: CASSETGAQYF

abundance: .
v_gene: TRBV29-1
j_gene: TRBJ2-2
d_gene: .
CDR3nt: TGCAGCGCCGCGAACACCGGGGAGCTGTTTTTT
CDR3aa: CSAANTGELFF

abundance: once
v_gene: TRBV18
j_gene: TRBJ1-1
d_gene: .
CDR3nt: TGTGCCAGCTCATCATTAGACACGGGCACTGAAGCTTTCTTT
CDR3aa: CASSSLDTGTEAFF

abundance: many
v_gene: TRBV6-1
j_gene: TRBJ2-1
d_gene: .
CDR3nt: TGTGCCAGCAGTGAAGAACAGAGTTACAATGAGCAGTTCTTC
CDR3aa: CASSEEQSYNEQFF

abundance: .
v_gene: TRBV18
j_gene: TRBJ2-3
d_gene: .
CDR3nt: TGTGCCAGCTCACCATCAGGGAATACAGATACGCAGTATTTT
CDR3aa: CASSPSGNTDTQYF

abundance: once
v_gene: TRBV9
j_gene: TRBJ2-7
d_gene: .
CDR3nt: TGTGCCAGCAGCCCCCGGATCGAGGGAATGTACGAGCAGTACTTC
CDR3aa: CASSPRIEGMYEQYF

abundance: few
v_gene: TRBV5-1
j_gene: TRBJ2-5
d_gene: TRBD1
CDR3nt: TGCGCCAGCAGCCCCCGGGACAGTAGTCGGGAGACCCAGTACTTC
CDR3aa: CASSPRDSSRETQYF

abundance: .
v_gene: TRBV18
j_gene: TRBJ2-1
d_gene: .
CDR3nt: TGTGCCAGCTCCCCCGCATACAATGAGCAGTTCTTC
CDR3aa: CASSPAYNEQFF

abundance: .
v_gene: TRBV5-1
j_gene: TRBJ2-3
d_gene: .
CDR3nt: TGCGCCAGCAGCTCCGGCCTAACAGATACGCAGTATTTT
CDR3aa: CASSSGLTDTQYF

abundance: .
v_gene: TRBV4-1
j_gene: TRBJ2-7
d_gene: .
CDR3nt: TGCGCCAGCAGTTCCCTCCGGGACGGGCAATACGAGCAGTACTTC
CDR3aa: CASSSLRDGQYEQYF

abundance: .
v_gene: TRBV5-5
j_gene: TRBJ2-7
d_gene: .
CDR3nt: TGTGCCAGCAGCTCGGATAGGGCCTACGAGCAGTACTTC
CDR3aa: CASSSDRAYEQYF

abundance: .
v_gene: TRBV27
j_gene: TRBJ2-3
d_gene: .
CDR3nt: TGTGCCAGCAGTTTAGGGCCTAGCGTATACACAGATACGCAGTATTTT
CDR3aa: CASSLGPSVYTDTQYF

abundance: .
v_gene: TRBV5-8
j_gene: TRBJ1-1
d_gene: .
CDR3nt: TGTGCCAGCAGCCAACCGACGACAGAGATGGCTGAAGCTTTCTTT
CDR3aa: CASSQPTTEMAEAFF

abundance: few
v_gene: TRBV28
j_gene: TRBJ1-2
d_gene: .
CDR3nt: TGTGCCAGCAGGGAGGGACCTAACTATGGCTACACCTTC
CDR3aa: CASREGPNYGYTF

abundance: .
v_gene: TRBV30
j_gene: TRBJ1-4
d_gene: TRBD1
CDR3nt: TGTGCCTGGGCTACAGGGGTAACTAATGAAAAACTGTTTTTT
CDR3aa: CAWATGVTNEKLFF

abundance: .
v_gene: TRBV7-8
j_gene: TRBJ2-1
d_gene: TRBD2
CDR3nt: TGTGCCAGCAGCTTTCCAGCGGGAAATGAGCAGTTCTTC
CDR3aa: CASSFPAGNEQFF

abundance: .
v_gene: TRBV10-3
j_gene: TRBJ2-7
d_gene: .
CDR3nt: TGTGCCATCAGGCGAACGCCAGACTCCTACGAGCAGTACTTC
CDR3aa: CAIRRTPDSYEQYF

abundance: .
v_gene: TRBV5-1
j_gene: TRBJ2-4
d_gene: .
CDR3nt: TGCGCCAGCAGCCGCCTCGCTGAACAGACCAAAAACATTCAGTACTTC
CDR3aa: CASSRLAEQTKNIQYF

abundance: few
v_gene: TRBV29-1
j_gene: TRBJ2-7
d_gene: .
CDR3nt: TGCAGCGGGCAAACTGGCAGGGGGGACTACGAGCAGTACTTC
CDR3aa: CSGQTGRGDYEQYF

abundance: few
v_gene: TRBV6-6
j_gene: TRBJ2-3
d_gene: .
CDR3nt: TGTGCCAGCAGTTACCCAGATACGCAGTATTTT
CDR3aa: CASSYPDTQYF

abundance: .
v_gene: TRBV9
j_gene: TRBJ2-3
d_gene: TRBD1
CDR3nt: TGTGCCAGCAGCGTAGCCCCAGGGACAGGGGGCGAGGATACGCAGTATTTT
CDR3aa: CASSVAPGTGGEDTQYF

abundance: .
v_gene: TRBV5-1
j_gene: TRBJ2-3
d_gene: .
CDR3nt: TGCGCCAGCAGCTTGTCGGGGCGCTACACAGATACGCAGTATTTT
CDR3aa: CASSLSGRYTDTQYF

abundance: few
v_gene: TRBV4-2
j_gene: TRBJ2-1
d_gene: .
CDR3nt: TGTGCCAGCAGCCAAGATTTCCCTGGGGGAAGCTCCTACAATGAGCAGTTCTTC
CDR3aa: CASSQDFPGGSSYNEQFF

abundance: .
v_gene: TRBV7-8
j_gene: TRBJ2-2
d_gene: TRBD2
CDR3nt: TGTGCCAGCAGCCCCGCGGGACTAGCGGTCCCCGGGGAGCTGTTTTTT
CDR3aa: CASSPAGLAVPGELFF

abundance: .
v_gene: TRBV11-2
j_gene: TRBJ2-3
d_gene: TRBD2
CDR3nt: TGTGCCAGCAGACCGGTAGCGGGAGATCGGGGAGATACGCAGTATTTT
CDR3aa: CASRPVAGDRGDTQYF

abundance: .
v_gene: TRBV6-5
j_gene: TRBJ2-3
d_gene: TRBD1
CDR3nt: TGTGCCAGCCAGAGGGCCAGGGGGTGGGATACGCAGTATTTT
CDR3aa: CASQRARGWDTQYF

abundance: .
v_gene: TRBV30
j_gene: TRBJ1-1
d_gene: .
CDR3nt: TGTGCCTGGAGTGGTCCGGGAGTAATGAACACTGAAGCTTTCTTT
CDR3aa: CAWSGPGVMNTEAFF

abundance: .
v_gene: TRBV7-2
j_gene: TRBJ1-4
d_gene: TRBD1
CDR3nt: TGTGCCAGCAGCCAGACAGGGGCAACTAATGAAAAACTGTTTTTT
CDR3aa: CASSQTGATNEKLFF

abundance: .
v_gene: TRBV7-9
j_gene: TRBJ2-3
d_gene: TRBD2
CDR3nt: TGTGCCAGCAGCTCCGGACTAGCGGGAGAAACAGATACGCAGTATTTT
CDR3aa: CASSSGLAGETDTQYF

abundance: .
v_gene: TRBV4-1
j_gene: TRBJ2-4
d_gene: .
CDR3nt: TGCGCCAGCTCACCAGGGACCCCAAACATTCAGTACTTC
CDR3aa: CASSPGTPNIQYF

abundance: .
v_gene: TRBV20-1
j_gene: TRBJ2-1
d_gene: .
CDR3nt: TGCAGTGCTAGCGGGAGTGGTGAGCAGTTCTTC
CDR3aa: CSASGSGEQFF

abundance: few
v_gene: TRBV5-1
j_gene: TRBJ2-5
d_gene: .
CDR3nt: TGCGCCAGCAATCAGGGAATTGGAGAGACCCAGTACTTC
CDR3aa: CASNQGIGETQYF

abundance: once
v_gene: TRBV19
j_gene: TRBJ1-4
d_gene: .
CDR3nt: TGTGCCAGTAGTATGGGGGCCGAGAATGAAAAACTGTTTTTT
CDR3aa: CASSMGAENEKLFF

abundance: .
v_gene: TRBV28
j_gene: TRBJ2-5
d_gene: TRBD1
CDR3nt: TGTGCCAGCAGTTCCCCCTCCGACAGGGGGCTGGAGACCCAGTACTTC
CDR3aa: CASSSPSDRGLETQYF

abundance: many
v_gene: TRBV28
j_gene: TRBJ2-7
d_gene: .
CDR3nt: TGTGCCAGCAGTCCCCGCGGACAGATCTCCTACGAGCAGTACTTC
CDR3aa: CASSPRGQISYEQYF

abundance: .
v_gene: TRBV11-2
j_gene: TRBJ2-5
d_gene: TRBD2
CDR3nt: TGTGCCAGCAGCTTAGTACTAGCGGGCTATGAGACCCAGTACTTC
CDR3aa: CASSLVLAGYETQYF

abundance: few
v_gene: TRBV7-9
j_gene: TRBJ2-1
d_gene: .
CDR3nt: TGTGCCAGCAGCTTAGCGGTCTCGAACTACAATGAGCAGTTCTTC
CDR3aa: CASSLAVSNYNEQFF

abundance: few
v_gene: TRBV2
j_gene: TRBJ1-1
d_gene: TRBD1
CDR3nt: TGTGCCAGCAAGGGACAGCCAAACACTGAAGCTTTCTTT
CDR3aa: CASKGQPNTEAFF

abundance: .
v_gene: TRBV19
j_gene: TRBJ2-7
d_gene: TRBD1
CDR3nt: TGTGCCAGTAGTATAAACCGGGACAGGGCCTACGAGCAGTACTTC
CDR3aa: CASSINRDRAYEQYF

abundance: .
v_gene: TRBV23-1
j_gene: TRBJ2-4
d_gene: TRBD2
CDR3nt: TGCGCCAGCAGTCAATTTCCGGCGGGAGCTGTCATTCAGTACTTC
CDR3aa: CASSQFPAGAVIQYF

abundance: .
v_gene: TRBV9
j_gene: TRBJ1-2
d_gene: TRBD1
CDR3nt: TGTGCCAGCAGCCCTCTTCACGGACAGGGTAAAGGCTACACCTTC
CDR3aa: CASSPLHGQGKGYTF

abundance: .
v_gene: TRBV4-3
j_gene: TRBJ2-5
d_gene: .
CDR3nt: TGCGCCAGCAGCCAAGTGCAGGAAGAGACCCAGTACTTC
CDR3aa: CASSQVQEETQYF

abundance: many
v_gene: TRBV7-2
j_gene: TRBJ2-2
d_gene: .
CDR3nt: TGTGCCAGCAGCCCCGGCCCCGGGACTCCGGACACCGGGGAGCTGTTTTTT
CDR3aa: CASSPGPGTPDTGELFF

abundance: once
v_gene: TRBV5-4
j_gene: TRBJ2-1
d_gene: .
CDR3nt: TGTGCCAGCAGCTTGAATGGTGAGCAGTTCTTC
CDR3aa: CASSLNGEQFF